The next 23 T cell receptor beta chains were all read from a single sample in a study of cytomegalovirus exposure and HLA in healthy donors. Vbeta (60) and Jbeta (13) primers were used in the PCR. TCRdb's copy holds only in-frame clones and misses some; the assay was immunoSEQ multiplex PCR. The sample gives roughly 61,000 clones, 80% of which show up once; over 5% is in the top ten. The sample comprised PBMCs. These receptors originate from a male donor in good health and CMV-seronegative.

The chain combines TRBV6-6 with TRBJ1-1; 8 nucleotides align to TRBD1. This CDR3 has 14 residues. Trimming at V came to 7 bases and at J to 1 base, leaving 5 bases not matched to a gene. Germline CDR1 MNHNY, CDR2 SVGAGI (reference sequence). CDR3 DNA sequence: TGTGCCAGCACCCGAGGACAGGGGAACACTGAAGCTTTCTTT. Translating it yields CASTRGQGNTEAFF.

The rearrangement uses TRBV6-4 and TRBJ2-1, with D perhaps matching TRBD1 (6 bases). The length of the CDR3 is 13 residues. Germline CDR1 MRHNA, CDR2 SNTAGT. Deletions cut 4 bases from V and 6 bases from J, with 10 bases between. This CDR3 is CASSGQAGNEQFF. The CDR3 DNA reads TGTGCCAGCAGTGGACAGGCCGGCAATGAGCAGTTCTTC.

The chain carries TRBV6-5 and TRBJ1-2; 7 bases match TRBD1. This CDR3 contains 15 residues. CDR1 is MNHEY and CDR2 is SVGAGI in the germline V gene. The trim removed 2 bases at V and 1 base at J, leaving 4 bases unmatched. CDR3 DNA: TGTGCCAGCAGTTACGGGGCAGGGGGTAACTATGGCTACACCTTC. It is translated as CASSYGAGGNYGYTF.

V is TRBV5-4 and J is TRBJ2-3; 7 bases fit TRBD1. The junction had 7 bases not matched to a gene; V was cut back by 5 bases and J by 1 base. The germline V gene has CDR1 SGHNT and CDR2 YYREEE (reference sequence). The CDR3 consists of 15 residues. The DNA of the CDR3 is TGTGCCAGCAGAAACCGGGACAGAGGCACAGATACGCAGTATTTT. Translation: CASRNRDRGTDTQYF.

This rearrangement joins TRBV11-2 to TRBJ2-5; TRBD2 matches at 7 bases. Germline V gives CDR1 SGHAT, CDR2 FQNNGV. The ends lost 4 bases at V and 4 bases at J; junction bases unmatched: 12. This CDR3 comprises 16 residues. The CDR3 loop is CASSSPTGIAGETQYF. In DNA, the CDR3 is TGTGCCAGCAGCTCGCCCACGGGGATAGCGGGAGAGACCCAGTACTTC.

The genes are TRBV5-4 and TRBJ2-5; 9 bases align to TRBD2. CDR3 length: 16 amino acids. Germline-derived CDR1 and CDR2 are SGHNT and YYREEE (reference sequence). The J segment lost 2 bases and the V segment lost 2 bases, leaving 7 bases of the junction unmatched. CDR3 bases: TGTGCCAGCAGCTTCCTTAGCGGGGGAACTCAAGAGACCCAGTACTTC. Its protein is CASSFLSGGTQETQYF.

This chain joins TRBV9 and TRBJ2-5, with D possibly matching TRBD2 (6 bases). The CDR3 is 19 amino acids. Deletions cut 0 bases from V and 1 base from J, with 22 bases between. Germline CDR1 is SGDLS and CDR2 is YYNGEE. DNA for the CDR3: TGTGCCAGCAGCGTAGGGTTCTCGTGGTCGGGGGACCCCCAAGAGACCCAGTACTTC. Its translation is CASSVGFSWSGDPQETQYF.

The rearrangement links TRBV21-1 to TRBJ1-1. TRBV21-1 is shown as a pseudogene. The CDR3 contains 16 residues. As DNA, the CDR3 is TGTGCCAGCAGCAAAGTCGGGAGACACCTGAACACTGAAGCTTTCTTT. It is translated as CASSKVGRHLNTEAFF.

The chain links TRBV5-1 to TRBJ1-2, with D tentatively TRBD1 (6 bases). Trimming took off 0 bases at V and 4 bases at J, with 13 bases between the two ends. The CDR3 extends over 15 amino acids. Germline assignment: CDR1 SGHRS and CDR2 YFSETQ. CDR3 nucleotide sequence: TGCGCCAGCAGCTTGGACGCAGCACAGGGCTATGGCTACACCTTC. Residues: CASSLDAAQGYGYTF. The full variable domain, in which reference TRBV5-1 and TRBJ1-2 provide the parts outside the CDR3, is KAGVTQTPRYLIKTRGQQVTLSCSPISGHRSVSWYQQTPGQGLQFLFEYFSETQRNKGNFPGRFSGRQFSNSRSEMNVSTLELGDSALYLCASSLDAAQGYGYTFGSGTRLTVV.

This clone was detected only a few times. In nucleotides, the CDR3 is TGCAGCGTTGTTAGGAACACTGAAGCTTTCTTT. Amino acids: CSVVRNTEAFF. This chain connects TRBV29-1 to TRBJ1-1; D is undetermined. Trimming pared 4 bases from V and 1 base from J, leaving 4 bases between. The CDR3 sequence is 11 residues long. Looked up from germline, CDR1 is SQVTM and CDR2 is ANQGSEA.

The chain links TRBV5-6 to TRBJ2-3; 8 bases map to TRBD2. The CDR3 spans 16 residues. Trimming at V came to 2 bases and at J to 6 bases, leaving 11 bases not matched to a gene. Germline CDR1 SGHDT, CDR2 YYEEEE. The CDR3 here is CASSFQTGGAGDTQYF. CDR3 coding DNA: TGTGCCAGCAGCTTCCAAACCGGGGGGGCCGGGGATACGCAGTATTTT.

This chain links TRBV7-8 with TRBJ2-7; D gene uncertain. Looked up from germline, CDR1 is SGHVS and CDR2 is FQNEAQ. Trimming shortened V by 1 base and J by 1 base, and 8 bases separated the two germline ends. CDR3 size: 14 residues. For the CDR3, the DNA is TGTGCCAGCAGCTTAGTATCTGAGTCCTACGAGCAGTACTTC. It yields the protein CASSLVSESYEQYF. Using reference TRBV7-8 and TRBJ2-7 for the parts outside the CDR3, the full variable domain is GAGVSQSPRYKVAKRGQDVALRCDPISGHVSLFWYQQALGQGPEFLTYFQNEAQLDKSGLPSDRFFAERPEGSVSTLKIQRTQQEDSAVYLCASSLVSESYEQYFGPGTRLTVT.

This chain joins TRBV28 and TRBJ2-1; D possibly corresponds to TRBD1 (5 bases). This CDR3 is 14 amino acids long. Germline V gene lookup returns CDR1 MDHEN and CDR2 SYDVKM. Between the trimmed V and J ends, which lost 6 bases and 0 bases, there was a span of 9 bases. The CDR3 is CASRGASSYNEQFF. CDR3 DNA sequence: TGTGCCAGCAGAGGGGCTAGCTCCTACAATGAGCAGTTCTTC.

The rearrangement joins TRBV30 to TRBJ2-2; TRBD2 aligns across 12 bases. CDR3 size: 17 residues. CDR1 is GTSNPN, CDR2 SVGIG, per germline (reference sequence). The V segment lost 2 bases and the J segment 5 bases; nucleotides outside the gene matches: 9. The CDR3 spells CAWSLYLAGGQTGELFF. CDR3 sequence (DNA): TGTGCCTGGAGTCTATACCTAGCGGGGGGGCAAACCGGGGAGCTGTTTTTT.

The chain uses TRBV9 and TRBJ1-1; weak D call: TRBD1 (6 bases). The germline V and J ends were trimmed by 2 bases and 6 bases, with 11 bases remaining between them. The V gene's germline CDR1 is SGDLS and CDR2 YYNGEE. This CDR3 spans 13 amino acids. The CDR3 sequence is CASSVEQGAEAFF. The CDR3, as DNA: TGTGCCAGCAGCGTCGAACAGGGAGCTGAAGCTTTCTTT.

The genes are TRBV4-2 and TRBJ2-1, with TRBD1 identical over 9 bases. The junction had 9 bases not matched to a gene; V was cut back by 0 bases and J by 0 bases. The CDR3 is made up of 19 amino acids. The V gene's germline CDR1 is LGHNA and CDR2 YNFKEQ. The CDR3 nucleotides read TGTGCCAGCAGCCAAGAGGGGTTCGGGACAGGGAGCTCCTACAATGAGCAGTTCTTC. Residues: CASSQEGFGTGSSYNEQFF.

The chain uses TRBV4-1 and TRBJ2-1; D gene uncertain. The CDR3 totals 15 residues. V was trimmed by 3 bases and J by 4 bases, leaving 13 bases between them. The V gene's germline CDR1 is MGHRA and CDR2 YSYEKL. The CDR3 spells CASSQGSTPYNEQFF. CDR3 nucleotide sequence: TGCGCCAGCAGCCAGGGCTCGACCCCTTACAATGAGCAGTTCTTC.

This chain connects TRBV6-5 to TRBJ2-2; D is uncertain. CDR1 is MNHEY and CDR2 is SVGAGI in the germline V gene. The CDR3 consists of 13 residues. Deletions cut 6 bases from V and 0 bases from J, with 5 bases between. The CDR3 nucleotides are TGTGCCAGCAGGAACTCGAACACCGGGGAGCTGTTTTTT. Encoded protein: CASRNSNTGELFF.

V gene TRBV10-3 combines with J gene TRBJ1-1, with D hard to call. Germline V gene sequence: CDR1 ENHRY, CDR2 SYGVKD. CDR3 length equals 15 residues. V lost 3 bases to trimming and J lost 0 bases, with 11 bases between them. The CDR3 reads CAISDPGIVNTEAFF. The CDR3 nucleotides are TGTGCCATCAGTGACCCGGGGATCGTGAACACTGAAGCTTTCTTT.

The chain has TRBV27 and TRBJ2-7; perhaps TRBD1 as D (5 bases). CDR3 length: 16 residues. V lost 0 bases to trimming and J lost 1 base, with 13 bases between them. Germline CDR1 is MNHEY and CDR2 is SMNVEV (reference sequence). The DNA for the CDR3 is TGTGCCAGCAGTTTATCGAACAGGCCTCTTTCCTACGAGCAGTACTTC. Its protein is CASSLSNRPLSYEQYF.

V gene TRBV19 combines with J gene TRBJ2-7; D may be TRBD1 (6 bases). The CDR3 contains 14 residues. Per the germline V gene, CDR1 is LNHDA and CDR2 is SQIVND (reference sequence). Trimming cost V 11 bases and J 3 bases, with 20 bases left between them. The CDR3 sequence: CARSWPQGNYEQYF. CDR3 DNA: TGTGCCCGAAGTTGGCCTCAGGGGAACTACGAGCAGTACTTC.

There are a few counts of this clone. The J gene is TRBJ2-7, the V gene TRBV10-3, with D tentatively TRBD2 (5 bases). The CDR3 is 13 amino acids. CDR1 is ENHRY, CDR2 SYGVKD, per germline. V was clipped by 6 bases and J by 0 bases, with 9 bases between them. CDR3 bases: TGTGCCATCAGAGCGGCAAGCTCCTACGAGCAGTACTTC. Amino acids: CAIRAASSYEQYF.

This sequence joins TRBV7-8 and TRBJ2-2; D possibly corresponds to TRBD1 (6 bases). The V gene lost 5 bases and the J gene lost 4 bases, with 14 bases spanning the gap. The germline V gene encodes CDR1 SGHVS and CDR2 FQNEAQ. The CDR3 runs 15 residues. CDR3 DNA: TGTGCCAGCAGCCTAGACAGGATTCCCACCGGGGAGCTGTTTTTT. Residues: CASSLDRIPTGELFF.